The 29 T cell receptor beta chains below all came from one sample that was sequenced in a study of CD8+ T cells in alopecia areata. After isolation, RNA underwent reverse transcription to generate cDNA as the sequencing template. The data were produced by immunoSEQ multiplex PCR, yet TCRdb's version contains in-frame clones alone and is incomplete. The repertoire holds roughly 190,000 clones, with 50% to 60% as singletons. Stated treatment: oral pan-JAK inhibitor, 5-10 mg twice daily. This specimen was CD4+ T cells sorted from blood, taken at week 4, from a patient treated with tofacitinib. Receptor source: a human donor with alopecia areata.

This clone has a handful of counts. The CDR3, as DNA: TGTGCCAGCAGCACCGAGCGGGGTGGCATTCAGTACTTC. This gives the protein CASSTERGGIQYF. The chain couples TRBV11-2 to TRBJ2-4; TRBD2 matches 7 bases. The CDR3 is made up of 13 amino acids. The J segment lost 9 bases and the V segment lost 5 bases, leaving 7 bases of the junction unmatched. From germline, CDR1 is SGHAT and CDR2 FQNNGV.

This clone appeared a few times. The chain has TRBV5-1 and TRBJ2-1; 9 bases line up with TRBD1. Losses at the gene ends were 4 bases for V and 3 bases for J; bases not matched to a gene: 8. Looked up from germline, CDR1 is SGHRS and CDR2 is YFSETQ. The CDR3 is 16 residues long. CDR3 in DNA: TGCGCCAGCAGCGCCTCGGGACAGGGCGGCTACAATGAGCAGTTCTTC. Protein sequence: CASSASGQGGYNEQFF.

This chain links TRBV11-1 with TRBJ2-1; maybe TRBD2 (6 bases). The germline V gene encodes CDR1 SGHAT and CDR2 FQDESV (reference sequence). The CDR3 sequence is 16 residues long. Trimming took off 9 bases at V and 5 bases at J, with 23 bases between the two ends. CDR3 DNA sequence: TGTGCCAGTAAAAAGGACGGGGCTAGCGTGAACAATGAGCAGTTCTTC. As protein: CASKKDGASVNNEQFF.

The chain combines TRBV18 with TRBJ2-3; D is possibly TRBD1 (5 bases). The length of the CDR3 is 14 residues. Germline values: CDR1 KGHSH, CDR2 LQKENI. Between the trimmed V and J ends, which lost 3 bases and 6 bases, there was a span of 13 bases. CDR3 nucleotide sequence: TGTGCCAGCTCACCCCAGGGTCTAGGGGATACGCAGTATTTT. As protein: CASSPQGLGDTQYF.

This clone was counted a few times. The chain employs TRBV5-1 and TRBJ2-1; 10 positions agree with TRBD2. Germline V gene lookup returns CDR1 SGHRS and CDR2 YFSETQ. CDR3 length: 13 amino acids. The trim removed 5 bases at V and 8 bases at J, leaving 4 bases unmatched. In nucleotides, the CDR3 is TGCGCCAGCAGGATAGCGGGGGGCTATGAGCAGTTCTTC. Translated: CASRIAGGYEQFF.

This sequence joins TRBV9 and TRBJ1-1, with D perhaps TRBD1 (5 bases). Trimming removed 0 bases at V and 0 bases at J, with 9 bases between. CDR1 and CDR2 from the germline V gene are SGDLS and YYNGEE. The CDR3 is made up of 15 amino acids. CDR3 amino acids: CASSVDGGMNTEAFF. CDR3 coding DNA: TGTGCCAGCAGCGTAGACGGGGGGATGAACACTGAAGCTTTCTTT.

CDR3 sequence: CASSDLGGNYGYTF. CDR3 coding DNA: TGTGCCAGCAGTGACCTAGGGGGGAACTATGGCTACACCTTC. This rearrangement joins TRBV2 to TRBJ1-2; tentatively, D is TRBD1 (6 bases). The CDR3 sequence is 14 residues long. V lost 3 bases to trimming and J lost 2 bases, with 10 bases between them. Germline V gives CDR1 SNHLY, CDR2 FYNNEI.

CDR3 nucleotide sequence: TGTGCCTGCAACCCACGGCGGGGCCTGGGGGAGTATGGCTACACCTTC. It encodes CACNPRRGLGEYGYTF. V usage is TRBV30 and J usage is TRBJ1-2; D is perhaps TRBD1 (5 bases). The V end was cut by 6 bases, the J end by 5 bases, with 25 bases between. The CDR3 length is 16 residues. CDR1 and CDR2 from the germline V gene are GTSNPN and SVGIG (reference sequence).

V usage is TRBV30 and J usage is TRBJ1-2; D is unclear. V was shortened by 8 bases and J by 9 bases, with 19 bases between the two germline ends. There are 12 residues in the CDR3. Germline loops: CDR1 GTSNPN, CDR2 SVGIG (reference sequence). The CDR3 DNA sequence: TGTGCCGCAAGCACGGGGTCCCTAAGCTACACCTTC. This codes for CAASTGSLSYTF.

This chain joins TRBV6-5 and TRBJ1-2, with D possibly TRBD1 on 6 matching bases. This CDR3 contains 13 residues. Germline CDR1 and CDR2: MNHEY and SVGAGI. V was trimmed by 4 bases and J by 6 bases, leaving 12 bases between them. The CDR3 DNA reads TGTGCCAGCAGTTGGTACAGGGACCATGGCTACACCTTC. As protein: CASSWYRDHGYTF.

This chain connects TRBV5-1 to TRBJ1-1; unclear D gene. Germline values: CDR1 SGHRS, CDR2 YFSETQ. The V end was cut by 1 base, the J end by 1 base, with 11 bases between. The CDR3 has 15 residues. The CDR3 sequence is CASSLIVYSNTEAFF. In DNA form, the CDR3 reads TGCGCCAGCAGCTTGATCGTGTATTCGAACACTGAAGCTTTCTTT.

In this sample, this clone turned up a few times. The V and J genes are TRBV30 and TRBJ1-6; TRBD1 is a possible D gene (5 bases). Germline V lookup: CDR1 GTSNPN, CDR2 SVGIG (reference sequence). This CDR3 comprises 14 residues. The germline V and J ends were trimmed by 3 bases and 6 bases, with 12 bases remaining between them. DNA for the CDR3: TGTGCCTGGAGACAGACAGCTATTAATTCACCCCTCCACTTT. It yields the protein CAWRQTAINSPLHF.

This chain joins TRBV5-4 and TRBJ2-2; D remains ambiguous. Trimming pared 1 base from V and 4 bases from J, leaving 5 bases between. The CDR3 is 13 residues long. Germline values: CDR1 SGHNT, CDR2 YYREEE (reference sequence). In nucleotides, the CDR3 is TGTGCCAGCAGCTTGTCGAGCACCGGGGAGCTGTTTTTT. Its protein product is CASSLSSTGELFF. Based on the CDR3 plus reference TRBV5-4 and TRBJ2-2, the full variable domain is ETGVTQSPTHLIKTRGQQVTLRCSSQSGHNTVSWYQQALGQGPQFIFQYYREEENGRGNFPPRFSGLQFPNYSSELNVNALELDDSALYLCASSLSSTGELFFGEGSRLTVL.

V gene TRBV7-2 combines with J gene TRBJ1-2, with unresolved D. The CDR3 runs 14 residues. The ends were cut back, 1 base at V and 6 bases at J, with 12 bases in the middle. Germline V gene sequence: CDR1 SGHTA, CDR2 FQGNSA. The CDR3 protein is CASSLDRTRNGYTF. CDR3 bases: TGTGCCAGCAGCTTAGATAGAACGAGGAATGGCTACACCTTC.

This chain joins TRBV7-8 and TRBJ1-5, with TRBD1 matching 11 bases. The ends lost 2 bases at V and 4 bases at J; junction bases unmatched: 7. The CDR3 contains 17 residues. Germline CDR1 reads SGHVS; CDR2 reads FQNEAQ. The CDR3, as DNA: TGTGCCAGCAGCTTAAGGACAGGGGGCCAAACTAATCAGCCCCAGCATTTT. It translates to CASSLRTGGQTNQPQHF.

This chain uses TRBV2 with TRBJ2-7; D unresolved. V was clipped by 2 bases and J by 3 bases, with 5 bases between them. Germline V CDR1 and CDR2: SNHLY, FYNNEI. The CDR3 length is 12 residues. The CDR3 bases are TGTGCCAGCAGTGAACACGTCTACGAGCAGTACTTC. This sequence encodes CASSEHVYEQYF.

The chain joins TRBV27 to TRBJ1-2; D is possibly TRBD1 (5 bases). The CDR3 is 16 amino acids. Germline V gene sequence: CDR1 MNHEY, CDR2 SMNVEV (reference sequence). V was cut by 5 bases and J by 6 bases, with 22 bases left in between. CDR3 nucleotides: TGTGCCAGCAGTCCGCAGGGTGCGCGACGGGGTGATGGCTACACCTTC. Amino acid sequence: CASSPQGARRGDGYTF.

The rearrangement uses TRBV30 and TRBJ1-2; a weak D match, TRBD1 (5 bases). This CDR3 is 14 amino acids long. Trimming pared 1 base from V and 2 bases from J, leaving 11 bases between. Germline lookup yields CDR1 GTSNPN and CDR2 SVGIG (reference sequence). CDR3 in amino acids: CAWSAGAVNYGYTF. DNA for the CDR3: TGTGCCTGGAGTGCTGGGGCAGTCAACTATGGCTACACCTTC.

This chain joins TRBV5-6 and TRBJ2-3; D unresolved. Germline-derived CDR1 and CDR2 are SGHDT and YYEEEE. Between the trimmed V and J ends, which lost 1 base and 6 bases, there was a span of 6 bases. The CDR3 spans 12 residues. The CDR3 nucleotides read TGTGCCAGCAGCTTGATGAGGGATACGCAGTATTTT. Translated: CASSLMRDTQYF.

As concerns this clone: Other DNA sequences in this sample translate to the same CDR3. This chain links TRBV28 with TRBJ2-7; D remains unclear. The CDR3 consists of 10 residues. Germline-derived CDR1 and CDR2 are MDHEN and SYDVKM. The V and J ends lost 6 bases and 1 base respectively, with 1 base between them. The CDR3 reads CASRSYEQYF. CDR3 in DNA: TGTGCCAGCAGATCCTACGAGCAGTACTTC.

This clone was found a few times. J is TRBJ1-2 and V is TRBV10-3; 8 bases align to TRBD1. The CDR3 consists of 15 residues. J gave up 4 bases and V 3 bases, and 7 bases lay outside the gene matches. Looked up from germline, CDR1 is ENHRY and CDR2 is SYGVKD. CDR3 region: CAISEGQGALYGYTF. Here the CDR3 DNA reads TGTGCCATCAGTGAAGGACAGGGCGCTCTCTATGGCTACACCTTC.

This clone was detected only a few times. V gene TRBV28 combines with J gene TRBJ2-3; 10 positions agree with TRBD2. The CDR3 is 16 amino acids. Trimming cost V 6 bases and J 6 bases; bases outside gene matches: 12. Germline CDR1 is MDHEN and CDR2 is SYDVKM. The CDR3 sequence is CASRSQRGGLLDTQYF. CDR3 nucleotide sequence: TGTGCCAGCAGATCTCAGCGGGGGGGCCTTCTCGATACGCAGTATTTT.

CDR3 sequence reads: CASSLVTGNTEAFF. The CDR3 nucleotides are TGTGCCAGCAGCTTAGTGACAGGGAACACTGAAGCTTTCTTT. This rearrangement joins TRBV7-8 to TRBJ1-1, with D possibly matching TRBD1 (6 bases). The CDR3 totals 14 residues. The germline V and J ends were trimmed by 1 base and 1 base, with 7 bases remaining between them. Germline lookup yields CDR1 SGHVS and CDR2 FQNEAQ.

The V call is TRBV5-1, the J call TRBJ2-5; D is unclear. Per germline, CDR1 SGHRS and CDR2 YFSETQ. Trimming left V 4 bases short and J 2 bases short, with 9 bases between. CDR3 length: 13 amino acids. This chain's CDR3 is CASSLQNQETQYF. As DNA, the CDR3 is TGCGCCAGCAGCCTACAGAATCAAGAGACCCAGTACTTC.

This chain connects TRBV30 to TRBJ2-1; TRBD2 is a possible D gene (5 bases). CDR1 is GTSNPN and CDR2 is SVGIG in the germline V gene (reference sequence). V lost 5 bases and J lost 9, with 11 bases in between. CDR3 length equals 11 residues. CDR3 region: CAWATEGEQFF. CDR3 coding DNA: TGTGCCTGGGCTACCGAGGGTGAGCAGTTCTTC.

This clone has only a few counts. The rearrangement joins TRBV7-9 to TRBJ1-4; D possibly corresponds to TRBD1 (5 bases). This CDR3 spans 14 amino acids. The ends were cut back, 8 bases at V and 4 bases at J, with 14 bases in the middle. Germline V gene data show CDR1 as SEHNR and CDR2 as FQNEAQ (reference sequence). This CDR3 is CASHPGGGNEKLFF. The CDR3 nucleotides read TGTGCCAGCCACCCCGGGGGTGGTAATGAAAAACTGTTTTTT.

The chain couples TRBV5-4 to TRBJ1-2; D may be TRBD1 (5 bases). Trimming removed 6 bases from V and 6 bases from J, with 15 bases in between. CDR3 length: 13 amino acids. Germline loops: CDR1 SGHNT, CDR2 YYREEE (reference sequence). The CDR3 is CASNSGGENGYTF. The CDR3 DNA follows: TGTGCCAGCAACTCTGGAGGGGAGAATGGCTACACCTTC.

The rearrangement joins TRBV7-2 to TRBJ2-5; D gene uncertain. Trimming removed 0 bases at V and 2 bases at J, with 10 bases between. Germline V gene sequence: CDR1 SGHTA, CDR2 FQGNSA. The CDR3 sequence is 15 residues long. The CDR3 DNA sequence: TGTGCCAGCAGCTTAGCAACGGGCAGACAAGAGACCCAGTACTTC. Residues: CASSLATGRQETQYF.

In this sample, this clone turned up many times. This chain connects TRBV5-1 to TRBJ2-7; 9 positions agree with TRBD1. Germline V lookup: CDR1 SGHRS, CDR2 YFSETQ. The trim removed 1 base at V and 3 bases at J, leaving 11 bases unmatched. The CDR3 length is 17 residues. CDR3 nucleotides: TGCGCCAGCAGCTTGTTGGCGGTTGGGACAGGGAACTACGAGCAGTACTTC. Protein product: CASSLLAVGTGNYEQYF.